This T cell receptor (beta chain) was sequenced in a study of vaccination and CD4 T cells after COVID-19. Study-wide context: Sampling that followed vaccination took place a median 72 days after dose two, within a range of 14 to 241.

The Oncomine TCR Beta short-read assay was applied to DNA of cultured CD4+ T cells. DNA came from CD4+ T cells after culture. TCRdb called the PCR reads again in MiXCR, with one record for every CDR3 protein. The data contain 3,500 to 4,500 distinct CDR3 sequences, less than 20% of them singletons. The germline V gene encodes CDR1 SGHRS and CDR2 YFSETQ. Trimming at V came to 2 bases and at J to 6 bases, leaving 11 bases not matched to a gene. This CDR3 contains 15 residues. Remarks on this clonotype: No antigen is known for it.

Treatment reported: approximately 9-day PBMC culture with coronavirus spike peptide pools or control peptides (ViraFEST assay). Sequenced: CD4+ T cells from blood, cultured in vitro. The source of this sequence is a human donor who had recovered from COVID-19. The chain is built from TRBV5-1 and TRBJ2-7; 7 positions match TRBD2. In nucleotides, the CDR3 is TGCGCCAGCAGCTTCGCTTCGAGCGGGGTCCCCGAGCAGTACTTC. Protein product: CASSFASSGVPEQYF.